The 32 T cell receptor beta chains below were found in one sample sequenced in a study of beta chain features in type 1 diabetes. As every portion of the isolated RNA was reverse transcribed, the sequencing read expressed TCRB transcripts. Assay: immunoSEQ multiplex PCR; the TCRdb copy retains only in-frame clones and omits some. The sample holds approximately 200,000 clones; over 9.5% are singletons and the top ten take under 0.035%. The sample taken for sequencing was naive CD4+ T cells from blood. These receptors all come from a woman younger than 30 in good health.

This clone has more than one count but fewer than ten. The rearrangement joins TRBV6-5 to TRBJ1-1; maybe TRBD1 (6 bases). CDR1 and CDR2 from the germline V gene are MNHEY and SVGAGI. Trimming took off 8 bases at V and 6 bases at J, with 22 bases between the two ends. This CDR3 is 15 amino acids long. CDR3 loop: CASGMIGRGASEAFF. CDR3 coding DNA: TGTGCCAGCGGAATGATTGGTCGGGGGGCGTCTGAAGCTTTCTTT.

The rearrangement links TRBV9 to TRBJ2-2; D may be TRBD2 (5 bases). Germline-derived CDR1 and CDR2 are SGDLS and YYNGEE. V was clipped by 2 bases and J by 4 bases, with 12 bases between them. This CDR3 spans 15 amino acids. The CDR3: CASSVVGVSTGELFF. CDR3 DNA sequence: TGTGCCAGCAGCGTGGTGGGAGTGAGCACCGGGGAGCTGTTTTTT.

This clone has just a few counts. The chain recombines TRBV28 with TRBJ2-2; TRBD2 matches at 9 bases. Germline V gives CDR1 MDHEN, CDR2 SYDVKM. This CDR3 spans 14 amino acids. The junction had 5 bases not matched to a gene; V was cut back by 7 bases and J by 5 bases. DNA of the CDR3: TGTGCCAGCACCCGGACTAGCGTGACCGGGGAGCTGTTTTTT. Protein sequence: CASTRTSVTGELFF.

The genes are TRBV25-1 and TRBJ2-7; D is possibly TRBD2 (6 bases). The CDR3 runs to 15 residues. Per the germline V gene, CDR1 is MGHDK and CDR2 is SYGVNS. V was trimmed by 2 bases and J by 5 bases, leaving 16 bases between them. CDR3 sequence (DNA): TGTGCCAGCAGTGAAGCTAGCACTCCGGGAGACGAGCAGTACTTC. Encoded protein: CASSEASTPGDEQYF.

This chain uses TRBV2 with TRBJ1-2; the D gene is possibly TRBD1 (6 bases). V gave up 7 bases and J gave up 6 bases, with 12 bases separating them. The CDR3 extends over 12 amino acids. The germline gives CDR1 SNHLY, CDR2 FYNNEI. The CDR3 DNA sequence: TGTGCCAGCAATGTAGCAGGGGATGGCTACACCTTC. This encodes CASNVAGDGYTF.

CDR3 nucleotides: TGTGCCAGCAGTCCCCACAGGGGGTCGCGCCAGTACTTC. This encodes CASSPHRGSRQYF. The rearrangement uses TRBV28 and TRBJ2-5; 8 bases line up with TRBD1. Losses at the gene ends were 5 bases for V and 10 bases for J; bases not matched to a gene: 9. The germline V gene encodes CDR1 MDHEN and CDR2 SYDVKM. The CDR3 is made up of 13 amino acids.

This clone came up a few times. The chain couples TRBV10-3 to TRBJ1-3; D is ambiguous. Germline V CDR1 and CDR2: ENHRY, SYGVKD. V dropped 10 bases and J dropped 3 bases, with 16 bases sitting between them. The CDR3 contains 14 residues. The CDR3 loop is CATAGRLVGNTIYF. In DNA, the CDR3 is TGTGCCACCGCCGGTCGATTAGTTGGAAACACCATATATTTT.

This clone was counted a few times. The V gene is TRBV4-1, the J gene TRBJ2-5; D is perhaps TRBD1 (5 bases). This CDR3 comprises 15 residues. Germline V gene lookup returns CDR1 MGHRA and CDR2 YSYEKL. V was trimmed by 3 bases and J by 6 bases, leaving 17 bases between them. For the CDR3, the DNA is TGCGCCAGCAGCCAGCCGACCACCTCAGGGAAGACCCAGTACTTC. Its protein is CASSQPTTSGKTQYF.

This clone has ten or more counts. CDR3 in amino acids: CASSPPVYEQYF. In DNA form, the CDR3 reads TGTGCCAGCAGCCCCCCAGTCTACGAGCAGTACTTC. The rearrangement links TRBV7-2 to TRBJ2-7, with D hard to call. The CDR3 contains 12 residues. Trimming took off 5 bases at V and 3 bases at J, with 8 bases between the two ends. CDR1 and CDR2 (germline): SGHTA, FQGNSA.

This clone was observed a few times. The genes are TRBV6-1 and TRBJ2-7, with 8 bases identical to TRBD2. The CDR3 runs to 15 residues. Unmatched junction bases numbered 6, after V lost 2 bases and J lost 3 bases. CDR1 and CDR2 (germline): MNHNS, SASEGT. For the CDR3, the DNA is TGTGCCAGCAGTGAATTCGGACTAGCCTTCTACGAGCAGTACTTC. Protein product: CASSEFGLAFYEQYF.

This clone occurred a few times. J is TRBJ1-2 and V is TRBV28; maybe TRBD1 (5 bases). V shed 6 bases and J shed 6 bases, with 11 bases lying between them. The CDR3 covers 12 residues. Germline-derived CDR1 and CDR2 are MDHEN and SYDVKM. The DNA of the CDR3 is TGTGCCAGCAGGGGGGGAGTGGATGGCTACACCTTC. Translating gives CASRGGVDGYTF.

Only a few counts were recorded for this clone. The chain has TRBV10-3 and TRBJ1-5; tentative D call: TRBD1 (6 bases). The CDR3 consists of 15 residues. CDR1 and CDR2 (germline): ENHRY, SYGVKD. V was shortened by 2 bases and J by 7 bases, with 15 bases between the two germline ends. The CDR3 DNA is TGTGCCATCAGTGAGCGGCAGGGAGGGGGACAGCCCCAGCATTTT. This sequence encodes CAISERQGGGQPQHF.

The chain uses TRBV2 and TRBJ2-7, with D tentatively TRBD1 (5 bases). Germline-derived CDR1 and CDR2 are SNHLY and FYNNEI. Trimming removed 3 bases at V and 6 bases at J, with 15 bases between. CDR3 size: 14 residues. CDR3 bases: TGTGCCAGCAGTGAGAGAACAGGCCGTGGCGAGCAGTACTTC. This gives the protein CASSERTGRGEQYF.

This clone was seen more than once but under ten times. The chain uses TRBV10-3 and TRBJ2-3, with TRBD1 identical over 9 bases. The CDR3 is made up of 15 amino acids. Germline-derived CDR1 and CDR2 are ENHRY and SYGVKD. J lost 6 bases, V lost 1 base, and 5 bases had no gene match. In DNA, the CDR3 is TGTGCCATCAGTGAGTGGACAGGGGTGATGGATACGCAGTATTTT. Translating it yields CAISEWTGVMDTQYF.

The CDR3 sequence: CAWSTDRGNSPLHF. As DNA, the CDR3 is TGTGCCTGGAGTACGGACAGGGGAAATTCACCCCTCCACTTT. This chain joins TRBV30 and TRBJ1-6; 9 nucleotides match TRBD1. V gave up 2 bases and J gave up 7 bases; unmatched junction bases: 3. The V gene's germline CDR1 is GTSNPN and CDR2 SVGIG (reference sequence). CDR3 length: 14 residues.

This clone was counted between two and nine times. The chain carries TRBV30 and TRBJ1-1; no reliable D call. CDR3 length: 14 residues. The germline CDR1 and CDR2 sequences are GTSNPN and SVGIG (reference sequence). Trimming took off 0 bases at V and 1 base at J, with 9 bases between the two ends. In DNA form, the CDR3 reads TGTGCCTGGAGTGTTCAGGCTGCGAACACTGAAGCTTTCTTT. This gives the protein CAWSVQAANTEAFF. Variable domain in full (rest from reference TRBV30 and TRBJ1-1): SQTIHQWPATLVQPVGSPLSLECTVEGTSNPNLYWYRQAAGRGLQLLFYSVGIGQISSEVPQNLSASRPQDRQFILSSKKLLLSDSGFYLCAWSVQAANTEAFFGQGTRLTVV.

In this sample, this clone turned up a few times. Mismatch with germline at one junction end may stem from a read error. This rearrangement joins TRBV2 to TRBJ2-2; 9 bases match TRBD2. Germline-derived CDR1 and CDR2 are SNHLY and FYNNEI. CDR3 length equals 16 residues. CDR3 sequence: CASGEAGGTNTGELFF. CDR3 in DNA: TGTGCCAGCGGTGAAGCGGGGGGAACGAACACCGGGGAGCTGTTTTTT.

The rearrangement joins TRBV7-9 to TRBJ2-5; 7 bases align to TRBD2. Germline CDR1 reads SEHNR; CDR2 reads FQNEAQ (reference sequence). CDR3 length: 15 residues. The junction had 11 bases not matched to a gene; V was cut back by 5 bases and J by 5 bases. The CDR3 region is CASSLGGTPGETQYF. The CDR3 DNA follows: TGTGCCAGCAGCCTGGGGGGGACCCCCGGGGAGACCCAGTACTTC.

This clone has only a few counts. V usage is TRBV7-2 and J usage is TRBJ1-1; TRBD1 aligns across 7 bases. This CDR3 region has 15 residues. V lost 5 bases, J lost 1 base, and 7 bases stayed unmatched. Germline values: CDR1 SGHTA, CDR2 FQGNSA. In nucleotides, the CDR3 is TGTGCCAGCAGCCTCAACAGGGGCTGGAACACTGAAGCTTTCTTT. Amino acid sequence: CASSLNRGWNTEAFF.

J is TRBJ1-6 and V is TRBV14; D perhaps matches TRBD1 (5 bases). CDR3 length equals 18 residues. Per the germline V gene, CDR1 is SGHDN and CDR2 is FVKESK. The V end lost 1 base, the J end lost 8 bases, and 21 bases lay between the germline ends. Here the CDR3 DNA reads TGTGCCAGCAGCCAAGGGTTCGAGCAGGGAACATGGGATTCACCCCTCCACTTT. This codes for CASSQGFEQGTWDSPLHF.

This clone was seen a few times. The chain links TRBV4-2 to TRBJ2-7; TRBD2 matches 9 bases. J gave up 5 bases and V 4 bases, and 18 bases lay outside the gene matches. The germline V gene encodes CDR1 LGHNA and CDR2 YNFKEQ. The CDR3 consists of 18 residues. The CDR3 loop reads CASSPLHPGAGGRHEQYF. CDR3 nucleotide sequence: TGTGCCAGCAGCCCCCTACATCCCGGGGCGGGAGGGCGCCACGAGCAGTACTTC.

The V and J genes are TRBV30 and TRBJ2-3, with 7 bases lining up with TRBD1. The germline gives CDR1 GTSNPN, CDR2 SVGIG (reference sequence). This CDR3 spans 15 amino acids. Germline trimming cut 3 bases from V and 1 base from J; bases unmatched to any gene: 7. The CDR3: CAWRAGDRGTDTQYF. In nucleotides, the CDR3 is TGTGCCTGGAGGGCCGGCGACAGGGGCACAGATACGCAGTATTTT.

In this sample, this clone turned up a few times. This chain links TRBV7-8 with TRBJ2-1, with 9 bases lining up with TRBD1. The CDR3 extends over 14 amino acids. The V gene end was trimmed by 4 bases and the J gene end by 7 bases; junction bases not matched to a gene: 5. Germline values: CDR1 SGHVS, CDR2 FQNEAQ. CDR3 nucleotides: TGTGCCAGCAGCTCCGGGACAGGGTGGAATGAGCAGTTCTTC. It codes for CASSSGTGWNEQFF.

CDR3 in amino acids: CASSPTTAAETQYF. CDR3 coding DNA: TGTGCCAGCAGTCCTACGACGGCGGCGGAGACCCAGTACTTC. The genes are TRBV6-1 and TRBJ2-5; no definite D call. The CDR3 runs to 14 residues. From germline, CDR1 is MNHNS and CDR2 SASEGT. V was shortened by 5 bases and J by 5 bases, with 15 bases between the two germline ends.

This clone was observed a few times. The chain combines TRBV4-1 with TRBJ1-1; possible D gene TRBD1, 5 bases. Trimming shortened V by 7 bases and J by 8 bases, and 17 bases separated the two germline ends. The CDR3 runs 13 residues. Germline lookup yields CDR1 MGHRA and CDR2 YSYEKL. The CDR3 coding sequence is TGCGCCAGCACCAAAGTCGGGGGAGGCGAAGCTTTCTTT. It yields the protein CASTKVGGGEAFF.

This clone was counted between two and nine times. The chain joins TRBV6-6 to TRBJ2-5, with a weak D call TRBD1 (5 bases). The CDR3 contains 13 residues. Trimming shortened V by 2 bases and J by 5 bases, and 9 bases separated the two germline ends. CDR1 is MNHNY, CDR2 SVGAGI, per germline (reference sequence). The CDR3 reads CASSYTRVETQYF. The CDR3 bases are TGTGCCAGCAGTTACACCAGGGTTGAGACCCAGTACTTC.

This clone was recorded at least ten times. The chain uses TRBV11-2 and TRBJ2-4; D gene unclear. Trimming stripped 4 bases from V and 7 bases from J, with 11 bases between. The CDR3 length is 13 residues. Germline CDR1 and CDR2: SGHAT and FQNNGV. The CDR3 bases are TGTGCCAGCAGCTCAACCGCGCGGAACATTCAGTACTTC. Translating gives CASSSTARNIQYF. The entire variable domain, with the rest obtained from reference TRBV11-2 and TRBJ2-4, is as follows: EAGVAQSPRYKIIEKRQSVAFWCNPISGHATLYWYQQILGQGPKLLIQFQNNGVVDDSQLPKDRFSAERLKGVDSTLKIQPAKLEDSAVYLCASSSTARNIQYFGAGTRLSVL.

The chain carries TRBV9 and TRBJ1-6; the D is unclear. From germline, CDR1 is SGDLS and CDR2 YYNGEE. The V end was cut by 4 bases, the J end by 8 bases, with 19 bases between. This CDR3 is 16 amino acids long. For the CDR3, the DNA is TGTGCCAGCAGCCCAGTTCAGTGGGGAGAAGATTCACCCCTCCACTTT. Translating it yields CASSPVQWGEDSPLHF.

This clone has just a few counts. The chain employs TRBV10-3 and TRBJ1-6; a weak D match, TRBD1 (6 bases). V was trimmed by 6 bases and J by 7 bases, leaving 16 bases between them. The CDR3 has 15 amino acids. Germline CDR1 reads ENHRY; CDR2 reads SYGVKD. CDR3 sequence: CAISLDGTQNSPLHF. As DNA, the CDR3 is TGTGCCATCAGCCTAGACGGGACACAGAATTCACCCCTCCACTTT.

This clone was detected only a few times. This CDR3 is CASSAGLLNTEAFF. The CDR3 nucleotides are TGTGCCAGCAGCGCCGGACTTCTGAACACTGAAGCTTTCTTT. The rearrangement links TRBV7-2 to TRBJ1-1; D is uncertain. CDR1 and CDR2 (germline): SGHTA, FQGNSA. Trimming cost V 5 bases and J 0 bases, with 10 bases left between them. The CDR3 covers 14 residues.

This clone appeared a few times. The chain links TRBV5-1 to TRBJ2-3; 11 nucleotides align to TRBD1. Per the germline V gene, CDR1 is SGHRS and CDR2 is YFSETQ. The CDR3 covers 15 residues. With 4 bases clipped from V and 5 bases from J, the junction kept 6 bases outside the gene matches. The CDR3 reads CASSLAGTGGDTQYF. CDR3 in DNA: TGCGCCAGCAGCCTCGCCGGGACAGGGGGAGATACGCAGTATTTT. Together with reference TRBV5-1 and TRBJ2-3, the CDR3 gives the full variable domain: KAGVTQTPRYLIKTRGQQVTLSCSPISGHRSVSWYQQTPGQGLQFLFEYFSETQRNKGNFPGRFSGRQFSNSRSEMNVSTLELGDSALYLCASSLAGTGGDTQYFGPGTRLTVL.

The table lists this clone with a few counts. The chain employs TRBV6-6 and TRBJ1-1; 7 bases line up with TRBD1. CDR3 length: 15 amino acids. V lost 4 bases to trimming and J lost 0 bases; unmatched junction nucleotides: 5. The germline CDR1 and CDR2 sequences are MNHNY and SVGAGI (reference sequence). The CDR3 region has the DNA TGTGCCAGCAGTTCCCAGACAGGGTTGAACACTGAAGCTTTCTTT. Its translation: CASSSQTGLNTEAFF.